This entry concerns a single TCR beta chain. As handled by the study authors: Reference gene primer amplification yielded estimated nucleated cell counts. Here immunoSEQ multiplex PCR was the method, and the copy in TCRdb shows in-frame clones only, minus some. V, J and clone size are taken as reported in that table, and D and trimming were inferred from the DNA itself. The profile shows some 150,000 clones, about 91% of them singletons. These data originate in a study of blood T cell repertoires in COVID-19. For the study at large: Sources were T cells, B-cell-depleted T cells, or PBMCs; the material itself was cDNA or gDNA.

From germline, CDR1 is SGHKS and CDR2 YYEKEE (reference sequence). V was pared by 4 bases and J by 0 bases, with 7 bases of the junction left unmatched. The length of the CDR3 is 17 residues. This receptor was identified in a woman aged 45-65 years with acute or convalescent COVID-19. Sequences were obtained from peripheral blood. The chain combines TRBV5-5 with TRBJ1-6; 7 bases fit TRBD1. This CDR3 is CASSRDSPSSYNSPLHF. The CDR3 DNA reads TGTGCCAGCAGCCGGGACAGCCCGAGCTCCTATAATTCACCCCTCCACTTT.